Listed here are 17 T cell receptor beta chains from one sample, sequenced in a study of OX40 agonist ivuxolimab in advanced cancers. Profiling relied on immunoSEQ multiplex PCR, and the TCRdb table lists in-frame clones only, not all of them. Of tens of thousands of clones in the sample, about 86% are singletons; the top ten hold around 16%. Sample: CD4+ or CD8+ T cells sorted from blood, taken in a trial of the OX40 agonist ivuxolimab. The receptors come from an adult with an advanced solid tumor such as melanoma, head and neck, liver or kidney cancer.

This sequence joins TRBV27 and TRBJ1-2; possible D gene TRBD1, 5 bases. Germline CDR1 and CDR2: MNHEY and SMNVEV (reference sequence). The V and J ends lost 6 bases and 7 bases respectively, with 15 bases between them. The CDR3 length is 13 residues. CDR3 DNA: TGTGCCAGCAGACTAGGGACCAGCGGTGGCTACACCTTC. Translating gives CASRLGTSGGYTF.

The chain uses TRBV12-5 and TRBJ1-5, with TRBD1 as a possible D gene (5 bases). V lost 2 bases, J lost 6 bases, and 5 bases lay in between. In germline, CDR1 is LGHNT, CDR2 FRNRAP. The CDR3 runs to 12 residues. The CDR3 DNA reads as TGTGCTAGTGGTTTGCAGGGTCAGCCCCAGCATTTT. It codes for CASGLQGQPQHF.

CDR3 DNA sequence: TGTGCCAGCAGTTTCGGCAATGAGCAGTTCTTC. It translates to CASSFGNEQFF. The chain links TRBV27 to TRBJ2-1; D remains unclear. CDR3 length: 11 amino acids. The germline gives CDR1 MNHEY, CDR2 SMNVEV (reference sequence). Trimming shortened V by 3 bases and J by 6 bases, and 3 bases separated the two germline ends.

In DNA form, the CDR3 reads TGTGCCAGCAGTCCAGGGTTTGGGGGGCCCCAGCATTTT. Translation: CASSPGFGGPQHF. The rearrangement uses TRBV7-7 and TRBJ1-5; TRBD1 is a possible D gene (5 bases). The V end lost 6 bases, the J end lost 9 bases, and 15 bases lay between the germline ends. The CDR3 totals 13 residues. The germline gives CDR1 SSHAT, CDR2 FNYEAQ (reference sequence).

The CDR3 reads CASSWGTIGETQYF. The CDR3 nucleotides read TGTGCCAGCAGCTGGGGGACTATCGGGGAGACCCAGTACTTC. The chain joins TRBV7-8 to TRBJ2-5, with 7 positions matching TRBD2. CDR1 is SGHVS, CDR2 FQNEAQ, per germline. The V gene end was trimmed by 4 bases and the J gene end by 5 bases; junction bases not matched to a gene: 7. The CDR3 is 14 amino acids.

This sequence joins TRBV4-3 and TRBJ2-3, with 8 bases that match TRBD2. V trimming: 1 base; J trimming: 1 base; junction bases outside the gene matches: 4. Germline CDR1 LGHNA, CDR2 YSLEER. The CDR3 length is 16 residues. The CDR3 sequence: CASSQVAAGGTDTQYF. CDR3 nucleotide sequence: TGCGCCAGCAGCCAAGTTGCAGCGGGGGGCACAGATACGCAGTATTTT.

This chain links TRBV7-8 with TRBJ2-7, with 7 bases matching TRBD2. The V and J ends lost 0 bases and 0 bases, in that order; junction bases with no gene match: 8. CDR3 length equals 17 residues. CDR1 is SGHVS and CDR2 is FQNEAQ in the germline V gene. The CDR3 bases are TGTGCCAGCAGCTTAGCTTACCAGGGAGGGAGCTCCTACGAGCAGTACTTC. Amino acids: CASSLAYQGGSSYEQYF.

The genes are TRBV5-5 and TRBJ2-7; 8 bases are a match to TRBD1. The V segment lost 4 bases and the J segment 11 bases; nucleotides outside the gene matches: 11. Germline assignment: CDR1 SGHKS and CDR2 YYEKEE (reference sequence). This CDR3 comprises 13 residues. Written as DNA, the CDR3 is TGTGCCAGCAGCCCCGGACAGGGAATCGCGGAGTACTTC. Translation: CASSPGQGIAEYF.

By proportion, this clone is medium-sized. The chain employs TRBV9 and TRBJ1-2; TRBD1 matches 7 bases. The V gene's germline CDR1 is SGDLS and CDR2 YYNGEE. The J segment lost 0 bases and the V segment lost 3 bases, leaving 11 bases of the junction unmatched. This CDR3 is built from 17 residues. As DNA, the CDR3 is TGTGCCAGCAGCGCACCGGGACAGCTAAACTCTAACTATGGCTACACCTTC. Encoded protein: CASSAPGQLNSNYGYTF.

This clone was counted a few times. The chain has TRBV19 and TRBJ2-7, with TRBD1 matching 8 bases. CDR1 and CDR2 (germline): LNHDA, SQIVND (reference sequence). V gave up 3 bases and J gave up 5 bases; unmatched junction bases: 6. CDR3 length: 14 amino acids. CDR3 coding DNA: TGTGCCAGTAGTATGGACAGGGTAACCCACGAGCAGTACTTC. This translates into CASSMDRVTHEQYF.

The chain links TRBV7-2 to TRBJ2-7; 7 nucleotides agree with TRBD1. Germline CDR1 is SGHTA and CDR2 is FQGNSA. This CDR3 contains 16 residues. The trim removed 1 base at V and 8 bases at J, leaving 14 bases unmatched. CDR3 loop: CASSLGFGTAYNKQYF. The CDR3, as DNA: TGTGCCAGCAGCTTAGGTTTCGGGACAGCATACAACAAGCAGTACTTC.

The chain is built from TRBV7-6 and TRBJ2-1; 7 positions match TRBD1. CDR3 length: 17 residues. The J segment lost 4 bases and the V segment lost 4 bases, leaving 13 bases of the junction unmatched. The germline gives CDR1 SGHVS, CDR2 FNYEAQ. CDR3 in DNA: TGTGCCAGCAGCTCCTACCCCCCGGGACAGCATTACAATGAGCAGTTCTTC. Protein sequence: CASSSYPPGQHYNEQFF.

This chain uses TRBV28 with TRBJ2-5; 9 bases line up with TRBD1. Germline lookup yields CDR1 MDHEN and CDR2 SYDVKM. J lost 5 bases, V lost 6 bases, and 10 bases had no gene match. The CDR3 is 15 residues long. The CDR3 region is CASSGDREIGETQYF. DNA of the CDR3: TGTGCCAGCAGCGGGGACAGGGAAATTGGGGAGACCCAGTACTTC.

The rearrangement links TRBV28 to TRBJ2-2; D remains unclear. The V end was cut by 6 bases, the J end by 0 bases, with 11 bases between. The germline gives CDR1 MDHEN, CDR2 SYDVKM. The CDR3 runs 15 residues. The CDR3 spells CASSHTGANTGELFF. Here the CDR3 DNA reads TGTGCCAGCAGCCACACCGGTGCGAACACCGGGGAGCTGTTTTTT.

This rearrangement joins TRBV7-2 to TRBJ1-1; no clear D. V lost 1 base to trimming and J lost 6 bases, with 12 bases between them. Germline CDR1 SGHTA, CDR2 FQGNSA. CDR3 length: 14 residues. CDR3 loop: CASSLDSGKAEAFF. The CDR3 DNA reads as TGTGCCAGCAGCTTAGATTCAGGCAAGGCTGAAGCTTTCTTT.

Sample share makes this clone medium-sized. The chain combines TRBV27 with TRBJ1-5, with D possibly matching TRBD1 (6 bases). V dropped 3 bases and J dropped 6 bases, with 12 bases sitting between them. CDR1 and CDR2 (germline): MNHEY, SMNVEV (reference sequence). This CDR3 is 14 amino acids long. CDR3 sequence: CASSLGWTVQPQHF. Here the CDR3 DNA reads TGTGCCAGCAGTTTGGGATGGACAGTTCAGCCCCAGCATTTT.

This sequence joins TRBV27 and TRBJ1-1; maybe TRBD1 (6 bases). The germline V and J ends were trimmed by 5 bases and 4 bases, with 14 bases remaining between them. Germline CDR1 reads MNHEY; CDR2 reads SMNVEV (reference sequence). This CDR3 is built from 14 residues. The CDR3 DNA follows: TGTGCCAGCAGTGTACAGGGATACCGCACTGAAGCTTTCTTT. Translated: CASSVQGYRTEAFF.